This T cell receptor (beta chain) was observed in a study of OX40 agonist ivuxolimab in advanced cancers. Findings and limits, study-wide: Averaging showed that CD8+ T cells had more expanded clones than CD4+ did. Both CD4+ and CD8+ T cell populations in blood had undergone clonal expansion by week 6 at 0.1 to 3.0 mg/kg.

This clone was seen just once. Antigen: not known. This CDR3 region has 15 residues. After removal of 4 bases from V and 6 bases from J, the junction contained 9 bases not matched to a gene. Germline values: CDR1 SGHRS, CDR2 YFSETQ. Sequencing used immunoSEQ multiplex PCR; TCRdb keeps in-frame clones, though not all of them. Counted here are about 60,000 clones, roughly 86% occurring once; the ten biggest clones make up 5.2%. The TCR was taken from an adult with an advanced solid tumor such as melanoma, head and neck, liver or kidney cancer. V gene TRBV5-1 combines with J gene TRBJ2-1, with 8 bases that match TRBD2. The sample here was CD4+ or CD8+ T cells sorted from blood, taken in a trial of the OX40 agonist ivuxolimab. This chain's CDR3 is CASSPGWTSLNEQFF. The DNA of the CDR3 is TGCGCCAGCAGCCCGGGCTGGACTAGCCTCAATGAGCAGTTCTTC.